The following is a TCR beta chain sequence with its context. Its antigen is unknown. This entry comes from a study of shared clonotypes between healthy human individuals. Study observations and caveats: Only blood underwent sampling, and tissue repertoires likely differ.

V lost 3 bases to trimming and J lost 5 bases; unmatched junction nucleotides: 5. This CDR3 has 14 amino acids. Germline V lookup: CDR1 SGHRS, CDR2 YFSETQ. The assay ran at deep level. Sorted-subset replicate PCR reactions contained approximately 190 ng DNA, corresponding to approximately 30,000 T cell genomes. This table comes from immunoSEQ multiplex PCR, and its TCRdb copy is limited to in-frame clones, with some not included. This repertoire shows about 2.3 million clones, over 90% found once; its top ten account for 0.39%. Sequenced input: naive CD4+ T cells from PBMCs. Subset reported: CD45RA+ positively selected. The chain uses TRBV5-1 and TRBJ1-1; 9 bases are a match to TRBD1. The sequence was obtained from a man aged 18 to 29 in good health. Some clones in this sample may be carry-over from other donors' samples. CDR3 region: CASSWGQGRTEAFF. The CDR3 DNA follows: TGCGCCAGCAGCTGGGGACAGGGAAGGACTGAAGCTTTCTTT.